The clone carrying this TCR beta chain has just a few counts. The data were obtained in a study of blood T cell repertoires in COVID-19. The overall study: Acute-phase and convalescent COVID-19 samples originated in the United States, Italy and Spain. In each case, the material was cDNA or gDNA derived from T cells, B-cell-depleted T cells, or PBMCs.

As originally analysed: Amplified reference gene primers provided the basis for estimating nucleated cell counts. Only in-frame clones appear in the TCRdb table, and some are missing; sequencing was by immunoSEQ multiplex PCR. V, J and clone size reflect that table, while D and trimming were determined from the DNA. The sample shows fewer than 200,000 clones, more than 75% of them seen only once. Germline CDR1 and CDR2: MNHEY and SVGAGI. The V segment lost 7 bases and the J segment 6 bases; nucleotides outside the gene matches: 8. The length of the CDR3 is 13 residues. The material sequenced was peripheral blood. V gene TRBV6-5 combines with J gene TRBJ2-7, with 8 bases identical to TRBD2. This sequence was found in a man between 50 and 59 years old who had recovered from COVID-19. The CDR3 nucleotides read TGTGCCAGCAAGAACGGGGGGGCGGGCGAGCAGTACTTC. Translation: CASKNGGAGEQYF.